Given below is one TCR beta chain in context. The PCR ran on 60 Vbeta and 13 Jbeta primers. Generated by immunoSEQ multiplex PCR, the TCRdb table keeps only in-frame clones and is missing some. The sample includes 130,000 or so clones, about 74% of them seen just once. The data stem from a study of cytomegalovirus exposure and HLA in healthy donors. Per the germline V gene, CDR1 is MNHNY and CDR2 is SVGAGI (reference sequence). V gave up 6 bases and J gave up 4 bases; unmatched junction bases: 5. The CDR3 runs 15 residues. The source material was PBMCs. This clonotype was obtained from a male donor in good health and CMV-seronegative. The chain joins TRBV6-6 to TRBJ2-2, with 10 positions matching TRBD2. The chain's CDR3 is CASRSSGSPTGELFF. In DNA, the CDR3 is TGTGCCAGCAGATCTAGCGGGAGCCCCACCGGGGAGCTGTTTTTT.